The 27 T cell receptor beta chains below were found in one sample sequenced in a study of Ad26.COV2.S vaccination and SARS-CoV-2 variants. Sequenced by immunoSEQ multiplex PCR; TCRdb stores in-frame clones only, minus some. The data contain about 350,000 clones, under 95% of them singletons. This specimen consisted of peripheral blood, obtained after recovery from COVID-19. The receptors originated from a human donor who had recovered from COVID-19.

J is TRBJ2-7 and V is TRBV24-1; D ambiguous. V was cut by 0 bases and J by 1 base, with 9 bases left in between. The CDR3 runs 15 residues. CDR1 KGHDR and CDR2 SFDVKD come from the germline V gene. This CDR3 reads CATSDLCQPSYEQYF. The CDR3 nucleotides read TGTGCCACCAGTGATTTGTGCCAACCATCCTACGAGCAGTACTTC.

The V call is TRBV9, the J call TRBJ2-1; 10 bases are a match to TRBD2. The CDR3 length is 15 residues. The V gene's germline CDR1 is SGDLS and CDR2 YYNGEE. J gave up 7 bases and V 4 bases, and 8 bases lay outside the gene matches. The CDR3 DNA sequence: TGTGCCAGCAGCCGAAGCGGGGGGGCCAATAATGAGCAGTTCTTC. The encoded protein is CASSRSGGANNEQFF. Looking up the rest from reference TRBV9 and TRBJ2-1 gives the full variable domain: DSGVTQTPKHLITATGQRVTLRCSPRSGDLSVYWYQQSLDQGLQFLIQYYNGEERAKGNILERFSAQQFPDLHSELNLSSLELGDSALYFCASSRSGGANNEQFFGPGTRLTVL.

The chain uses TRBV27 and TRBJ2-7, with 11 bases lining up with TRBD2. V was pared by 6 bases and J by 2 bases, with 6 bases of the junction left unmatched. Germline-derived CDR1 and CDR2 are MNHEY and SMNVEV (reference sequence). The CDR3 extends over 15 amino acids. The CDR3 DNA reads TGTGCCAGCAGGGCGACTAGCGGGGCCCCCTACGAGCAGTACTTC. Translation: CASRATSGAPYEQYF.

This clone has only one observation. The chain employs TRBV23-1 and TRBJ1-1, with 7 nucleotides matching TRBD1. TRBV23-1 belongs to the ORF category, with a function that is uncertain. Unmatched junction bases numbered 10, after V lost 7 bases and J lost 8 bases. The CDR3 is 13 residues long. The CDR3 bases are TGCGCCAGCACATCGGGCAGGGGGAGGGAAGCTTTCTTT. Protein sequence: CASTSGRGREAFF.

The rearrangement joins TRBV6-5 to TRBJ2-2; TRBD1 might be the D (6 bases). This CDR3 comprises 14 residues. Trimming cost V 8 bases and J 1 base, with 11 bases left between them. Germline V lookup: CDR1 MNHEY, CDR2 SVGAGI. The CDR3 DNA follows: TGTGCCAGCCAGGGGCGGATGAACACCGGGGAGCTGTTTTTT. Protein: CASQGRMNTGELFF.

This clone occurred a few times. V and J are TRBV4-1 and TRBJ1-6; D is unresolved. CDR1 and CDR2 (germline): MGHRA, YSYEKL. Between the trimmed V and J ends, which lost 10 bases and 2 bases, there was a span of 12 bases. This CDR3 spans 14 amino acids. The CDR3 sequence: CAIPQATYNSPLHF. The CDR3 bases are TGCGCCATTCCGCAGGCGACCTATAATTCACCCCTCCACTTT.

J is TRBJ2-2 and V is TRBV5-1; unclear D gene. The CDR3 sequence is 15 residues long. V lost 4 bases and J 1 base, leaving 11 bases between the germline ends. Germline V gene lookup returns CDR1 SGHRS and CDR2 YFSETQ. The CDR3 nucleotides read TGCGCCAGCAGCCCGATAAAGGGGAACACCGGGGAGCTGTTTTTT. It yields the protein CASSPIKGNTGELFF.

The chain joins TRBV7-2 to TRBJ2-7; D is uncertain. The germline V and J ends were trimmed by 1 base and 4 bases, with 8 bases remaining between them. Germline CDR1 SGHTA, CDR2 FQGNSA. CDR3 length equals 13 residues. CDR3 protein: CASSLGVRYEQYF. Written as DNA, the CDR3 is TGTGCCAGCAGCTTAGGGGTTCGGTACGAGCAGTACTTC.

The chain links TRBV5-4 to TRBJ1-1, with a weak D call TRBD1 (6 bases). The CDR3 has 15 residues. Between the trimmed V and J ends, which lost 1 base and 0 bases, there was a span of 10 bases. CDR1 is SGHNT, CDR2 YYREEE, per germline (reference sequence). CDR3 region: CASSLYGTMNTEAFF. The CDR3 bases are TGTGCCAGCAGCTTGTATGGGACAATGAACACTGAAGCTTTCTTT.

V usage is TRBV3-1 (or the pseudogene TRBV3-2) and J usage is TRBJ2-1, with a possible D match to TRBD1 (6 bases). The V end was cut by 2 bases, the J end by 6 bases, with 11 bases between. The CDR3 is 14 residues long. CDR1 is LGHDT and CDR2 is YNNKEL in the germline V gene (reference sequence). As DNA, the CDR3 is TGTGCCAGCAGCCAAACCCCCAGGGGCAATGAGCAGTTCTTC. It codes for CASSQTPRGNEQFF.

Concerning this clone itself: A read error may account for a junction end that differs from germline. The gene calls are TRBV7-7 and TRBJ2-5; maybe TRBD2 (6 bases). CDR3 size: 15 residues. Germline assignment: CDR1 SSHAT and CDR2 FNYEAQ (reference sequence). CDR3 in amino acids: CASSLGGVAGETQYF. As DNA, the CDR3 is TGTGCTAGCAGCTTAGGAGGGGTTGCGGGGGAGACCCAGTACTTC.

This clone has just one count. The DNA for the CDR3 is TGTGCCAGCAGCTTAGACGTCCTAGCGGGGGCCTGGGATACGCAGTATTTT. Residues: CASSLDVLAGAWDTQYF. V gene TRBV11-2 combines with J gene TRBJ2-3; 10 nucleotides line up with TRBD2. The length of the CDR3 is 17 residues. The germline gives CDR1 SGHAT, CDR2 FQNNGV. V trimming: 0 bases; J trimming: 6 bases; junction bases outside the gene matches: 9.

The J gene is TRBJ1-1, the V gene TRBV9; D is uncertain. The germline V and J ends were trimmed by 0 bases and 0 bases, with 6 bases remaining between them. Per the germline V gene, CDR1 is SGDLS and CDR2 is YYNGEE. There are 14 residues in the CDR3. DNA of the CDR3: TGTGCCAGCAGCGTAGCGATAGTGAACACTGAAGCTTTCTTT. Translated: CASSVAIVNTEAFF. Drawing the rest from reference TRBV9 and TRBJ1-1, the complete variable domain is DSGVTQTPKHLITATGQRVTLRCSPRSGDLSVYWYQQSLDQGLQFLIQYYNGEERAKGNILERFSAQQFPDLHSELNLSSLELGDSALYFCASSVAIVNTEAFFGQGTRLTVV.

The V gene is TRBV5-4, the J gene TRBJ1-4; D is possibly TRBD1 (5 bases). Germline CDR1 reads SGHNT; CDR2 reads YYREEE (reference sequence). The CDR3 consists of 13 residues. Between the trimmed V and J ends, which lost 5 bases and 12 bases, there was a span of 17 bases. The CDR3 here is CASRRDPQGELFF. The CDR3 DNA reads TGTGCCAGCAGGCGGGACCCCCAAGGGGAACTGTTTTTT.

The V call is TRBV5-1, the J call TRBJ1-1; a possible D gene is TRBD1 (6 bases). Germline CDR1 and CDR2: SGHRS and YFSETQ. Trimming left V 3 bases short and J 8 bases short, with 20 bases between. The CDR3 sequence is 15 residues long. CDR3 protein: CASSSLTGAPGEAFF. In DNA form, the CDR3 reads TGCGCCAGCAGCTCTTTAACGGGGGCCCCAGGGGAAGCTTTCTTT.

In the case of this clone: No conserved phenylalanine or tryptophan is present at the end of the CDR3, so a read error is the likely explanation. No DNA is shown, since the ends of the CDR3 on it are uncertain; the CDR3 is the one TCRdb lists. The chain recombines TRBV10-1 with TRBJ1-4. The CDR3 length is 11 residues, termini included. Germline loops: CDR1 WNHNN, CDR2 SYGVQD (reference sequence). CDR3 residues: CASLNILVRVI.

This chain joins TRBV2 and TRBJ2-1; 12 bases fit TRBD2. Germline CDR1 is SNHLY and CDR2 is FYNNEI. V was clipped by 3 bases and J by 10 bases; unmatched bases: 7. The CDR3 is made up of 15 amino acids. CDR3 loop: CASSELAGGLNEQFF. CDR3 DNA: TGTGCCAGCAGTGAGCTAGCGGGGGGGCTTAACGAGCAGTTCTTC.

The rearrangement links TRBV7-9 to TRBJ2-7, with D uncertain. This CDR3 comprises 11 residues. In germline, CDR1 is SEHNR, CDR2 FQNEAQ (reference sequence). Trimming stripped 4 bases from V and 9 bases from J, with 10 bases between. CDR3 coding DNA: TGTGCCAGCAGCTCGTTAGCCGGGCAGTACTTC. Translation: CASSSLAGQYF.

The chain employs TRBV6-5 and TRBJ2-3; D is perhaps TRBD2 (5 bases). The ends were cut back, 7 bases at V and 0 bases at J, with 11 bases in the middle. The CDR3 is made up of 14 amino acids. Per the germline V gene, CDR1 is MNHEY and CDR2 is SVGAGI. The CDR3 nucleotides are TGTGCCAGCATGAGGGTGGGTAGCACAGATACGCAGTATTTT. Protein: CASMRVGSTDTQYF.

The V call is TRBV19, the J call TRBJ2-1, with 9 positions matching TRBD1. This CDR3 contains 15 residues. J was trimmed by 9 bases and V by 6 bases; bases with no gene match: 12. In germline, CDR1 is LNHDA, CDR2 SQIVND (reference sequence). The CDR3 region is CASSPRDRAEGEQFF. The CDR3 coding sequence is TGTGCCAGTAGCCCCCGGGACAGGGCCGAAGGTGAGCAGTTCTTC.

V gene TRBV6-5 combines with J gene TRBJ1-2; 8 nucleotides match TRBD1. Germline-derived CDR1 and CDR2 are MNHEY and SVGAGI. There are 13 residues in the CDR3. Trimming took 2 bases from V and 8 from J; bases not matched to a gene: 4. The CDR3 sequence: CASSYGAGGGYTF. In DNA form, the CDR3 reads TGTGCCAGCAGTTACGGGGCAGGGGGCGGCTACACCTTC.

J is TRBJ2-2 and V is TRBV5-4; D is tentatively TRBD1 or TRBD2 (5 bases each). This CDR3 is 16 amino acids long. Germline loops: CDR1 SGHNT, CDR2 YYREEE (reference sequence). Trimming stripped 0 bases from V and 4 bases from J, with 13 bases between. CDR3 protein: CASSLVSGDPTGELFF. The CDR3, as DNA: TGTGCCAGCAGCTTGGTTTCCGGGGACCCCACCGGGGAGCTGTTTTTT.

The chain combines TRBV7-2 with TRBJ2-5, with 8 bases identical to TRBD2. The CDR3 loop spans 14 amino acids. The V gene end was trimmed by 3 bases and the J gene end by 4 bases; junction bases not matched to a gene: 4. Germline V gene data show CDR1 as SGHTA and CDR2 as FQGNSA. The CDR3 protein is CASSFRGGLETQYF. CDR3 bases: TGTGCCAGCAGCTTCCGGGGGGGCCTAGAGACCCAGTACTTC. The full variable domain, rest sourced from reference TRBV7-2 and TRBJ2-5, is GAGVSQSPSNKVTEKGKDVELRCDPISGHTALYWYRQSLGQGLEFLIYFQGNSAPDKSGLPSDRFSAERTGGSVSTLTIQRTQQEDSAVYLCASSFRGGLETQYFGPGTRLLVL.

V is TRBV7-2 and J is TRBJ1-5; 7 nucleotides agree with TRBD1. Per the germline V gene, CDR1 is SGHTA and CDR2 is FQGNSA. The CDR3 covers 14 residues. The junction had 3 bases not matched to a gene; V was cut back by 2 bases and J by 5 bases. CDR3 DNA: TGTGCCAGCAGCTTAAACAGGGGTGATCAGCCCCAGCATTTT. It translates to CASSLNRGDQPQHF.

This chain uses TRBV28 with TRBJ1-5; D gene unclear. Germline V CDR1 and CDR2: MDHEN, SYDVKM. The length of the CDR3 is 12 residues. V was clipped by 10 bases and J by 2 bases, with 9 bases between them. The CDR3 nucleotides read TGTGCCACCCCGGATGGCAATCAGCCCCAGCATTTT. The encoded protein is CATPDGNQPQHF. Complete variable domain (other parts from reference TRBV28 and TRBJ1-5): DVKVTQSSRYLVKRTGEKVFLECVQDMDHENMFWYRQDPGLGLRLIYFSYDVKMKEKGDIPEGYSVSREKKERFSLILESASTNQTSMYLCATPDGNQPQHFGDGTRLSIL.

CDR3 sequence (DNA): TGTGCCAGTAGTATAGGGACTCCGGGGGGCAATTCACCCCTCCACTTT. Its translation: CASSIGTPGGNSPLHF. The chain recombines TRBV19 with TRBJ1-6, with D possibly TRBD1 on 6 matching bases. This CDR3 is built from 16 residues. In germline, CDR1 is LNHDA, CDR2 SQIVND (reference sequence). V dropped 1 base and J dropped 7 bases, with 14 bases sitting between them.

In DNA, the CDR3 is TGTGCCAGCAGCTCCCGGGCTCCGAACACTGAAGCTTTCTTT. Translation: CASSSRAPNTEAFF. The rearrangement uses TRBV7-8 and TRBJ1-1; D unresolved. Germline V gene data show CDR1 as SGHVS and CDR2 as FQNEAQ. Trimming cost V 4 bases and J 1 base, with 10 bases left between them. The length of the CDR3 is 14 residues.